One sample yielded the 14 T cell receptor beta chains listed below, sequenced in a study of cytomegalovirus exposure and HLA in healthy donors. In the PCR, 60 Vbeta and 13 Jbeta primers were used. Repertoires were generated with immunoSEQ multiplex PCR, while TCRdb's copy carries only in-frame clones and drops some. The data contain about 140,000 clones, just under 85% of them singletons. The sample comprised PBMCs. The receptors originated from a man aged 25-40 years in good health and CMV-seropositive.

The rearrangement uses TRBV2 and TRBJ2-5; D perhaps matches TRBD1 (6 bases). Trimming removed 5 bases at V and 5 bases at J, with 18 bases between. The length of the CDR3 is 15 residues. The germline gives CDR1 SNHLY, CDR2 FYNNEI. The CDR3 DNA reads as TGTGCCAGCAGTCCTCGTGGACAGAGTAGGGAGACCCAGTACTTC. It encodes CASSPRGQSRETQYF.

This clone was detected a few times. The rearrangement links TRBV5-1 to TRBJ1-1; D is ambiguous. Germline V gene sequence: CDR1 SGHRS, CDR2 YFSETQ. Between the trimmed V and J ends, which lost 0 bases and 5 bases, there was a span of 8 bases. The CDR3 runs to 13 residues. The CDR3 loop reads CASSLATLTEAFF. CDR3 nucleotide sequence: TGCGCCAGCAGCTTGGCTACGTTAACTGAAGCTTTCTTT.

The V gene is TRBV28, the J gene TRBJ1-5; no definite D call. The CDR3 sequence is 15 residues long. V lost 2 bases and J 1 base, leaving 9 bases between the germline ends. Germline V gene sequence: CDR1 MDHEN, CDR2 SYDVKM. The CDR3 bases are TGTGCCAGCAGTTTAGGGAGGATCAGCAATCAGCCCCAGCATTTT. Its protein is CASSLGRISNQPQHF.

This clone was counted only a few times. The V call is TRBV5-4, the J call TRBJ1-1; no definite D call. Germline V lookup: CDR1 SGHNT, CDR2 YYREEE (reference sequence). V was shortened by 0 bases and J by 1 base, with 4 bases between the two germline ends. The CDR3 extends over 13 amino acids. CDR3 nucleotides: TGTGCCAGCAGCTTGGGAGAGAACACTGAAGCTTTCTTT. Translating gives CASSLGENTEAFF.

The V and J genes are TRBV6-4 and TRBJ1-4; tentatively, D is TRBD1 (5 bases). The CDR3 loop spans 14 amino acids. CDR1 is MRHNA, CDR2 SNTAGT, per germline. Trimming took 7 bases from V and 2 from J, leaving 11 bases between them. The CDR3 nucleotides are TGTGCCAGCACCCCAGGGAGGACTAATGAAAAACTGTTTTTT. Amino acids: CASTPGRTNEKLFF.

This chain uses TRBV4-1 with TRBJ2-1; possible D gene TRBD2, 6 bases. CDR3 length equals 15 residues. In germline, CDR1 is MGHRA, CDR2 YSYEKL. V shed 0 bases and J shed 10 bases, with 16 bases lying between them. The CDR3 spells CASSQEAGTPREQFF. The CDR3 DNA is TGCGCCAGCAGCCAAGAGGCGGGAACCCCTCGGGAGCAGTTCTTC.

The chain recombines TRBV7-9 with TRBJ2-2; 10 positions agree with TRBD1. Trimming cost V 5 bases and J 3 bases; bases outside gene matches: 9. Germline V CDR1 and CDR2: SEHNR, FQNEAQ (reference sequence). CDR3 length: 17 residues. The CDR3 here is CASSPETGTGDTGELFF. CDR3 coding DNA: TGTGCCAGCAGCCCCGAGACCGGGACAGGGGACACCGGGGAGCTGTTTTTT.

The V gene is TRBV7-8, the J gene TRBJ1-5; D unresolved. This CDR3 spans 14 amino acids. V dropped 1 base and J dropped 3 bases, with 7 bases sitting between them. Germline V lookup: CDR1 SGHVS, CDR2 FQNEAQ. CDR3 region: CASSLGADNQPQHF. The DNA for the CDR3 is TGTGCCAGCAGCTTAGGGGCCGACAATCAGCCCCAGCATTTT. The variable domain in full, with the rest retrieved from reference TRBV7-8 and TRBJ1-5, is GAGVSQSPRYKVAKRGQDVALRCDPISGHVSLFWYQQALGQGPEFLTYFQNEAQLDKSGLPSDRFFAERPEGSVSTLKIQRTQQEDSAVYLCASSLGADNQPQHFGDGTRLSIL.

CDR3 protein: CASSLGGTGAYNEQFF. The CDR3 DNA reads as TGTGCCAGCAGCTTAGGGGGGACAGGGGCATACAATGAGCAGTTCTTC. The V call is TRBV11-2, the J call TRBJ2-1; 10 bases align to TRBD1. The ends lost 1 base at V and 4 bases at J; junction bases unmatched: 4. Germline lookup yields CDR1 SGHAT and CDR2 FQNNGV. The CDR3 length is 16 residues.

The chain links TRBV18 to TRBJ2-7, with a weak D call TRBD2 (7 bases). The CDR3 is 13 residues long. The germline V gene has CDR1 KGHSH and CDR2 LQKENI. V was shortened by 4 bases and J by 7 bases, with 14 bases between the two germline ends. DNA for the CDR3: TGTGCCAGCTCACGATCGGGGGGCCAAGAGCAGTACTTC. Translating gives CASSRSGGQEQYF.

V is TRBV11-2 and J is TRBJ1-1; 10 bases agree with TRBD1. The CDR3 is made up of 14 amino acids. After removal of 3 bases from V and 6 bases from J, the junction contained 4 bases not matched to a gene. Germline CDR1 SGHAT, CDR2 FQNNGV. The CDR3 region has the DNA TGTGCCAGCAGCTTTGGACAGGGGGGCGCTGAAGCTTTCTTT. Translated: CASSFGQGGAEAFF.

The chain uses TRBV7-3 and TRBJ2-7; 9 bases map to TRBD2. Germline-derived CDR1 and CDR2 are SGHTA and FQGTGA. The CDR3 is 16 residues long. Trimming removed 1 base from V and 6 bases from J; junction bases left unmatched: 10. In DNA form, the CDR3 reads TGTGCCAGCAGCTTAATGTCGGCGGGAGGGCCGTCCGAGCAGTACTTC. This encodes CASSLMSAGGPSEQYF.

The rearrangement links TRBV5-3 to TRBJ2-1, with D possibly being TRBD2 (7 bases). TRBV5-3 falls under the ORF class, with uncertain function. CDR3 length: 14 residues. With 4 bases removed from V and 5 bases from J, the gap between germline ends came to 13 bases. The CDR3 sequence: CARSGGANDNEQFF. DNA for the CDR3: TGTGCCAGAAGCGGGGGGGCCAACGACAATGAGCAGTTCTTC.

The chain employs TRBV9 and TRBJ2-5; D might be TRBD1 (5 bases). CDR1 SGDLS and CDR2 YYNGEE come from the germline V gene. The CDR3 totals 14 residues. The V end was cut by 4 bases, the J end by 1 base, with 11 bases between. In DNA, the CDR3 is TGTGCCAGCAGCCAGGGCGTACTCCAAGAGACCCAGTACTTC. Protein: CASSQGVLQETQYF.